This T cell receptor beta chain is from a study of prognosis after radiotherapy for stage I lung cancer. From genomic DNA, TCR beta CDR3 was amplified by two-round multiplex PCR. First-round PCR amplification was performed with primers specific to each TRBV and TRBJ gene. TCRdb analysed the multiplex PCR reads with MiXCR anew, one entry per CDR3 protein. The table includes about 59,000 distinct CDR3 sequences, around a quarter detected once. This clonotype was counted ten times or more. CDR3 length: 14 residues. CDR1 is MNHNS, CDR2 SASEGT, per germline. The ends were cut back, 7 bases at V and 3 bases at J, with 15 bases in the middle.

Here the sequenced sample was PBMCs, taken before or after stereotactic body radiation therapy (not recorded which). The chain carries TRBV6-1 and TRBJ1-2; a possible D gene is TRBD1 (5 bases). The clonotype comes from a donor aged 50 or older with non-small cell lung cancer. The CDR3 loop is CASTSGGVDYGYTF. Here the CDR3 DNA reads TGTGCCAGCACCTCCGGGGGGGTCGACTATGGCTACACCTTC.